This T cell receptor beta chain is from a study of T cell responses to AZD1222 COVID-19 vaccine. In germline, CDR1 is MDHEN, CDR2 SYDVKM. This CDR3 has 14 residues. Unmatched junction bases numbered 6, after V lost 6 bases and J lost 3 bases. Sequenced by immunoSEQ multiplex PCR; TCRdb stores in-frame clones only, minus some. The data hold 110,000 or so clones, with roughly 90% observed a single time. Comments on this clone: The antigen is unknown.

Study-wide results and caveats: The study found Spike-specific TCR breadth and depth rose after two AZD1222 doses. Repertoires were sampled only after the peak T cell response.

The chain recombines TRBV28 with TRBJ2-3; 7 bases are a match to TRBD2. The origin of this receptor is an adult who received the MenACWY meningococcal vaccine as a control. The source material was peripheral blood, sampled 28 days after the second dose of the MenACWY control vaccine. CDR3 sequence reads: CASRRTRGTDTQYF. The CDR3 bases are TGTGCCAGCAGGAGGACTAGAGGGACAGATACGCAGTATTTT.